This T cell receptor (beta chain) was observed in a study of blood T cell repertoires in COVID-19. Original analysis: Amplification of reference gene primers was used by the study to estimate nucleated cell counts. The data were produced by immunoSEQ multiplex PCR, yet TCRdb's version contains in-frame clones alone and is incomplete. The DNA gave D and trimming, while V, J and clone size come from that table. The sample carries around 80,000 clones, less than 90% recorded once. Material for sequencing was peripheral blood. This clonotype was obtained from a man aged 50-60 years with COVID-19, enrolled during active disease.

The CDR3 sequence is CAWSVGWGVMNEQFF. For the CDR3, the DNA is TGTGCCTGGAGTGTAGGGTGGGGGGTTATGAATGAGCAGTTCTTC. This chain joins TRBV30 and TRBJ2-1; D possibly corresponds to TRBD2 (6 bases). Trimming removed 0 bases at V and 7 bases at J, with 16 bases between. The germline gives CDR1 GTSNPN, CDR2 SVGIG (reference sequence). The CDR3 loop spans 15 amino acids. Drawing the rest from reference TRBV30 and TRBJ2-1, the complete variable domain is SQTIHQWPATLVQPVGSPLSLECTVEGTSNPNLYWYRQAAGRGLQLLFYSVGIGQISSEVPQNLSASRPQDRQFILSSKKLLLSDSGFYLCAWSVGWGVMNEQFFGPGTRLTVL.